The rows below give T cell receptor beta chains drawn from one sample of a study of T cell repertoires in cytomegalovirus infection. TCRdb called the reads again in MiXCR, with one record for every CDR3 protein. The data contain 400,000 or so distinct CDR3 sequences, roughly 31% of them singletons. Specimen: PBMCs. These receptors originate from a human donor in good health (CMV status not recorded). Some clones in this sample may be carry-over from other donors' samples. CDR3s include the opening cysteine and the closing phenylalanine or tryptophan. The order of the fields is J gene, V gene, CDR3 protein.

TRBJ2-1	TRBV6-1	CASSSRQVSSYNEQFF
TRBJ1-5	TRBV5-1	CASSLYAGGQPQHF
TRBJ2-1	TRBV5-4	CASSQTDNEQFF
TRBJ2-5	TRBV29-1	CSVERLLGGETQYF
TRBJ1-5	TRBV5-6	CASSQRGRSYSNQPQHF
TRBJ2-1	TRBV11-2	CASSPRTGVKNEQFF
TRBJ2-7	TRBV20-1	CSASTSGNSYEQYF
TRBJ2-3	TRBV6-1	CASPGQTTDTQYF
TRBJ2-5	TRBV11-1	CASSLTADQDTQYF
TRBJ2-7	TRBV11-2	CASSSSSGAISF
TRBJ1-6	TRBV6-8	CASSYFVGAARNSPLHF
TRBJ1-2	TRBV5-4	CASSLDPDPNYGYTF
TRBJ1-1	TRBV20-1	CSASWRSKAFF
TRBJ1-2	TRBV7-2	CASSLARGAYGYTF
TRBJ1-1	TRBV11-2	CASSLLGRRITEAFF
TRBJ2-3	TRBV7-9	CASSISVSTETQYF
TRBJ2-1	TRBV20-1	CSARKTSGGAYEQFF
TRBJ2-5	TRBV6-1	CASSYPGLGETKYF
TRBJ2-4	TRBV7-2	CASSLAGRLAKNIQYF
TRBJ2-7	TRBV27	CASSLFRSMDEQYF
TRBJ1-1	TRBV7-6	CASSLGMGDTEAFF
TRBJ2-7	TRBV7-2	CASSLEGGRLARQYF
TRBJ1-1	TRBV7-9	CAGRGAQKKAFF
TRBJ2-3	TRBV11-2	CASSPPGGDTQYF
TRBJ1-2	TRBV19	CASTRAANYGYTF
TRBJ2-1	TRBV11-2	CASSSRRTGVDEQFF
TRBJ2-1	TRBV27	CASRIGPQAYNEQFF
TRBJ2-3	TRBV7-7	CASSHGQSSTDTQYF